This is a list of T cell receptor beta chains from one sample in a study of cytomegalovirus exposure and HLA in healthy donors. The assay was immunoSEQ multiplex PCR, and TCRdb's table has in-frame clones only and misses some. Of about 200,000 clones in the sample, around 84% were seen once. Sequencing was done on a sample of PBMCs. These receptors were collected from a woman younger than 45 in good health and CMV-seropositive. Both conserved end residues are part of each CDR3. Each record gives: V gene, clone size, D gene, J gene, CDR3 DNA, CDR3 protein. The D gene is left open where the match is weak. Size values are once, few and many counts, or a class for expanded clones, and some rows have none.

TRBV4-1	-	TRBD2	TRBJ2-1	TGCGCCAGCAGCCTAGCGGGGACCCCCGACAATGAGCAGTTCTTC	CASSLAGTPDNEQFF
TRBV29-1	-	-	TRBJ1-1	TGCAGCGTTGATCTGGAGACGAACACTGAAGCTTTCTTT	CSVDLETNTEAFF
TRBV19	-	-	TRBJ2-5	TGTGCCAGTAGTCGGGGGTTTGAAGAGACCCAGTACTTC	CASSRGFEETQYF
TRBV9	once	TRBD1	TRBJ1-3	TGTGCCAGCAGCGACCGGGACAGAGGAAACACCATATATTTT	CASSDRDRGNTIYF
TRBV9	-	TRBD1	TRBJ2-7	TGTGCCAGCAGCGTAGGTCTTGAGTGGGGGACAGGAGTCCCCTACGAGCAGTACTTC	CASSVGLEWGTGVPYEQYF
TRBV7-2	-	-	TRBJ2-7	TGTGCCAGCAGCTTTTTATTCGAGCAGTACTTC	CASSFLFEQYF
TRBV10-2	-	-	TRBJ1-1	TGCGCCAGCAGTCAACAGGGAATGGGCACTGAAGCTTTCTTT	CASSQQGMGTEAFF
TRBV19	few	-	TRBJ1-1	TGTGCCAGTAGTATTATCCCAGGGGACACTGAAGCTTTCTTT	CASSIIPGDTEAFF
TRBV5-1	-	TRBD1	TRBJ2-2	TGCGCCAGCAGCCCGTGGACAGGCAACACCGGGGAGCTGTTTTTT	CASSPWTGNTGELFF
TRBV4-1	-	TRBD1	TRBJ2-1	TGCGCCAGCAGCCCGGGACAGGCGTATAACGATGAGCAGTTCTTC	CASSPGQAYNDEQFF
TRBV18	-	-	TRBJ2-7	TGTGCCAGCTCACCCCCAACAGGGATCTACGAGCAGTACTTC	CASSPPTGIYEQYF
TRBV30	-	TRBD1	TRBJ1-2	TGTGCCTGGAGTCCGGGACAGGGCGACTATGGCTACACCTTC	CAWSPGQGDYGYTF
TRBV30	once	TRBD1	TRBJ1-2	TGTGCCTGGAGTCTACAACAGGGGGCAGGTGGCTACACCTTC	CAWSLQQGAGGYTF
TRBV13	-	-	TRBJ1-5	TGTGCCAGCAGCTTGCGGAATAGCAATCAGCCCCAGCATTTT	CASSLRNSNQPQHF
TRBV6-4	-	TRBD1	TRBJ1-1	TGTGCCAGCAGTCCCAGGGGGGACACTGAAGCTTTCTTT	CASSPRGDTEAFF
TRBV6-1	-	-	TRBJ1-4	TGTGCCATTTCAACGGGTTCGCCTCAAGAAAAACTGTTTTTT	CAISTGSPQEKLFF
TRBV4-2	-	TRBD1	TRBJ1-1	TGTGCCAGCAGCCAAGTGGGACAGGGGGCTGAAGCTTTCTTT	CASSQVGQGAEAFF
TRBV11-2	-	TRBD2	TRBJ2-3	TGTGCCAGCAGCCCCGGGGGGAGTACGCAGTATTTT	CASSPGGSTQYF
TRBV2	-	-	TRBJ1-1	TGTGCCAGCAGTGGAGCCTACGAAGCTTTCTTT	CASSGAYEAFF
TRBV25-1	-	-	TRBJ1-2	TGTGCCAGCAGTGAATATGAGGGAAAAGGAGGCTACACCTTC	CASSEYEGKGGYTF
TRBV7-2	-	TRBD1	TRBJ2-1	TGTGCCACCGGACAGGGAATCTACAATGAGCAGTTCTTC	CATGQGIYNEQFF
TRBV28	-	-	TRBJ2-2	TGTGCCAGCAGGCGGAATGAGAACACCGGGGAGCTGTTTTTT	CASRRNENTGELFF
TRBV6-1	few	TRBD1	TRBJ2-1	TGTGCCAGCAGTGGAAGGACAGGGAGCTCCTACAATGAGCAGTTCTTC	CASSGRTGSSYNEQFF
TRBV4-2	-	-	TRBJ1-4	TGTGCCAGCAGCCAAGTGGGCGAGGGTGAAAAACTGTTTTTT	CASSQVGEGEKLFF
TRBV5-8	once	TRBD1	TRBJ2-7	TGTGCCAGCAGCTCCGACAGGGGAATCGGCTACGAGCAGTACTTC	CASSSDRGIGYEQYF
TRBV2	-	-	TRBJ2-1	TGTGCCAGCAGCTTCGGGAGTACTGGGTACAATGAGCAGTTCTTC	CASSFGSTGYNEQFF
TRBV5-8	-	-	TRBJ2-1	TGTGCCAGCAGCTTGGAGACTAGTAATGAGCAGTTCTTC	CASSLETSNEQFF
TRBV5-4	-	TRBD2	TRBJ2-3	TGTGCCAGCAGCTTTGGAATAGCGGGGGCAGATACGCAGTATTTT	CASSFGIAGADTQYF
TRBV14	-	-	TRBJ2-7	TGTGCCAGCAGCCCTAGCCGAAAGCAGTACTTC	CASSPSRKQYF
TRBV7-2	-	TRBD2	TRBJ2-3	TGTGCCAGCAGACAAGGGCTAGCGGGCGACACAGATACGCAGTATTTT	CASRQGLAGDTDTQYF
TRBV9	few	-	TRBJ1-2	TGTGCCAGCAGCGTAGTGGGCGATACGCTTTATGGCTACACCTTC	CASSVVGDTLYGYTF
TRBV6-1	-	-	TRBJ2-1	TGTGCCAGCAGTGAAGCGCTAGCTCGCGATGAGCAGTTCTTC	CASSEALARDEQFF
TRBV6-5	-	TRBD1	TRBJ2-1	TGTGCCAGCAGTATGGGGACAGGTTTGGACAATGAGCAGTTCTTC	CASSMGTGLDNEQFF
TRBV19	-	TRBD1	TRBJ2-1	TGTGCCAGTAGTATATTGGGACAGGTAAATGAGCAGTTCTTC	CASSILGQVNEQFF
TRBV10-3	-	-	TRBJ2-5	TGTGCCTCCTCCGGGGACATCCAAGAGACCCAGTACTTC	CASSGDIQETQYF
TRBV29-1	-	TRBD2	TRBJ2-1	TGCAGCGTTGAAGAGGGTGGTAGCGGGAGGGGTCGTGAGCAGTTCTTC	CSVEEGGSGRGREQFF
TRBV6-6	-	-	TRBJ1-3	TGTGCCAGCATTGAGGAGGGGCCAGGCCTCACCAACACCATATATTTT	CASIEEGPGLTNTIYF
TRBV6-1	-	-	TRBJ2-5	TGTGCCAGCACCCATTACCAAGAGACCCAGTACTTC	CASTHYQETQYF
TRBV5-4	-	-	TRBJ2-3	TGTGCCAGCAGCTTGGGGTCCAAGGGGTCTCCTAGCACAGATACGCAGTATTTT	CASSLGSKGSPSTDTQYF
TRBV6-1	once	TRBD1	TRBJ1-1	TGTGCCAGCAGTGAAGGGACAGGTATGAACACTGAAGCTTTCTTT	CASSEGTGMNTEAFF
TRBV28	-	-	TRBJ1-2	TGTGCCGTATCCTTGGGTCTCACTGGAGACTATGGCTACACCTTC	CAVSLGLTGDYGYTF
TRBV18	-	-	TRBJ2-3	TGTGCCAGCTCACCCCTCCCCCGGGGTACGCAGTATTTT	CASSPLPRGTQYF
TRBV29-1	-	TRBD1	TRBJ1-5	TGCAGCGTTTCTACCGGGACAGGGAATCAGCCCCAGCATTTT	CSVSTGTGNQPQHF
TRBV10-3	once	-	TRBJ1-5	TGTGCCATCAGTGAGTCGGGAGATCAGCCCCAGCATTTT	CAISESGDQPQHF
TRBV28	-	-	TRBJ1-5	TGTGCCAGCAAACTACCCCAGGGGAATAGCAATCAGCCCCAGCATTTT	CASKLPQGNSNQPQHF
TRBV5-1	-	TRBD2	TRBJ2-7	TGCGCCAGCAGCCCTAGGACTAGCGGGAGGTCCTACGAGCAGTACTTC	CASSPRTSGRSYEQYF
TRBV5-1	-	-	TRBJ2-2	TGCGCCAGCGTCGAAGGGGGAGGGCCTTCCGGGGAGCTGTTTTTT	CASVEGGGPSGELFF
TRBV6-5	-	-	TRBJ1-1	TGTGCCAGCAGTTACTCGGGCTTAGGCACTGAAGCTTTCTTT	CASSYSGLGTEAFF
TRBV29-1	-	-	TRBJ2-2	TGCAGCGTTGAAGATCCAACGGCCGGGGAGCTGTTTTTT	CSVEDPTAGELFF
TRBV6-1	-	TRBD1	TRBJ1-2	TGTGCCAGCAGCCTACAGGGGATCTATGGCTACACCTTC	CASSLQGIYGYTF
TRBV20-1	-	-	TRBJ2-1	TGCAGTGCTTTATACAATGAGCAGTTCTTC	CSALYNEQFF
TRBV19	once	-	TRBJ2-7	TGTGCCAGTAGTTTTGACAGAATGACCTACGAGCAGTACTTC	CASSFDRMTYEQYF
TRBV30	-	TRBD2	TRBJ2-1	TGTGCCTGGAGGGAAATGGGGGCCAGCGGGAGTAAAAATGAGCAGTTCTTC	CAWREMGASGSKNEQFF